This is a list of T cell receptor beta chains from one sample in a study of PD-L1 blockade in urothelial cancer. Here immunoSEQ multiplex PCR was the method, and the copy in TCRdb shows in-frame clones only, minus some. The sample has about 73,000 clones, 70% to 90% seen once. The source material was PBMCs, sampled around atezolizumab (anti-PD-L1) treatment. These receptors were obtained from a man in his 60s with urothelial cancer. Both conserved end residues are part of each CDR3. D genes are given only for firm matches. Size is stated for part of the rows, as once, few or many counts, or as a class when the clone is expanded.

>TRBD2|TRBV6-1|NA|TRBJ2-1
CASSEGGAGLALEQFF
TGTGCCAGCAGTGAAGGTGGCGCGGGACTAGCCTTAGAGCAGTTCTTC
>NA|TRBV25-1|NA|TRBJ2-1
CASSENRRPQRDNEQFF
TGTGCCAGCAGTGAAAACCGGAGGCCTCAACGGGACAATGAGCAGTTCTTC
>NA|TRBV6-5|NA|TRBJ1-2
CASSYSSKGANYGYTF
TGTGCCAGCAGTTACTCATCGAAGGGAGCTAACTATGGCTACACCTTC
>NA|TRBV4-3|few|TRBJ2-7
CASSQDRGTPREQYF
TGCGCCAGCAGCCAAGACAGGGGGACTCCGCGCGAGCAGTACTTC
>NA|TRBV29-1|NA|TRBJ2-5
CSSKGVGGGKETQYF
TGCAGCAGTAAAGGGGTGGGTGGCGGGAAAGAGACCCAGTACTTC
>TRBD2|TRBV7-6|NA|TRBJ2-7
CASSFSGNYEQYF
TGTGCCAGCAGCTTTAGCGGGAATTACGAGCAGTACTTC
>TRBD1|TRBV30|once|TRBJ2-7
CAWSVGGQGVYEQYF
TGTGCCTGGAGTGTTGGGGGACAGGGTGTCTACGAGCAGTACTTC
>NA|TRBV6-6|NA|TRBJ1-3
CASSYLQVNSGNTIYF
TGTGCCAGCAGTTACTTACAGGTGAACTCTGGAAACACCATATATTTT
>TRBD2|TRBV7-9|NA|TRBJ2-1
CASSFMGGSQDEQFF
TGTGCCAGCAGCTTTATGGGAGGGAGTCAGGATGAGCAGTTCTTC
>NA|TRBV5-1|NA|TRBJ2-7
CASSLLSGSSYEQYF
TGCGCCAGCAGCTTACTTAGCGGTTCCTCCTACGAGCAGTACTTC
>TRBD2|TRBV19|NA|TRBJ2-7
CASSIRGTSGSGEQYF
TGTGCCAGTAGTATACGGGGGACTAGCGGGAGTGGCGAGCAGTACTTC